This TCR beta chain was observed in a study of cytomegalovirus exposure and HLA in healthy donors (dated by TCRdb to the late 2010s). Turning to the overall study: In an earlier analysis of approximately 500 of the donors, roughly 300 Gb of sequence data and 120 million or so unique TCR beta sequences from about 179 million T cells were reported. About 280 gigabases of sequencing data and approximately 85 million unique TCR sequences were included in an early release covering 550 to 800 HLA-typed donors. Of the 350 to 400 genotyped donors, roughly 80% fell in the genetic ancestry cluster associated with self-reported Caucasian donors. The study aimed to test whether signatures of past pathogen exposure could be identified by cataloging public T cell receptors. The T cell repertoires of some 700 subjects were profiled by immunosequencing and related to cytomegalovirus serostatus. A separate validation cohort of 100 to 150 different subjects was used in addition to the 666-subject first cohort. The study combined high-throughput TCR immunosequencing, statistical association of individual TCRs with disease status, and machine learning to predict cytomegalovirus infection status. A later analysis re-examined previously published TCR beta repertoires from about 670 donors and added high-resolution HLA genotyping to investigate patterns of TCR occurrence. Rather than using new phenotypic data, the later analysis identified candidate immune exposures from TCR beta sequences and from how often those sequences occurred across donors. To decide whether each TCR beta V gene segment behaved as functional or pseudogenic, an earlier analysis of some 600 of the donors relied on high-throughput TCR beta sequencing. Donor age, sex, ethnicity and CMV serostatus were collected together with the repertoire data. In a later genetic analysis, genome-wide SNP genotypes for about three fifths of the roughly 670 donors were used, and that subset was treated as a discovery cohort. All discovery cohort repertoires had been generated on a single sequencing platform. HLA typing covered class I and class II loci at four-digit resolution. Typing coverage varied by locus: roughly 629-640 donors for A, B, C, DRB1 and DQB1; roughly 510 for DQA1; more than 600 for DPA1; approximately 470 for DPB1. Because of strong linkage in the cohort, five DR-DQ haplotypes were treated as single units for association and clustering. Across 300 to 400 genotyped donors of the cohort, an average of about 250,000 unique TCR beta nucleotide sequences per donor were sequenced, and roughly 20% of those sequences were non-productive.

Receptor amplification or capture employed the immunoSEQ multiplex PCR assay. For the multiplex PCR, a mixture combining 60 forward primers for TCR Vbeta segments and 13 reverse primers for TCR Jbeta segments was used. Amplification of the CDR3 region of rearranged TCR beta genes was performed with a multiplex PCR assay on genomic DNA. Amplified TCR beta libraries were sequenced as 87-base-pair reads on the Illumina HiSeq System. For the original study's pipeline: In a later analysis, tens of millions of unique TCR beta chains were counted across the approximately 620 repertoires, and roughly 11 million of these chains were shared by at least two donors. Raw reads were error-corrected and collapsed into unique sequences with a nearest-neighbor algorithm that merged closely related sequences to remove PCR and sequencing errors. V, D and J gene segments were assigned by aligning CDR3 sequences to IMGT reference sequences. For a sequence to be retained, a match of at least six nucleotides to both a V gene segment and a J gene segment was required. Rearrangements were classified as productive when the CDR3 lacked stop codons and remained in frame with V and J, and all other rearrangements were classified as non-productive. CDR3 was defined according to IMGT convention as the region running from the second conserved V-encoded cysteine to the conserved J-encoded phenylalanine. In an earlier analysis of roughly 580 of the donors, sequences lacking an unambiguous match to a single V gene segment were excluded. An earlier analysis of a few hundred of the donors classified V segments as functional when productive rearrangements were above 56.7% and as segregating when the standard deviation between donors was above 5%. A statistical classification framework was built for diagnosing cytomegalovirus status from the catalog of TCR beta chain sequences. In a later analysis, V and J genes were assigned by comparing TCR nucleotide sequences against IMGT/GENE-DB human TR gene sequences. A later analysis assigned CDR3 sequences and most-parsimonious VDJ recombination scenarios with the TCRdist pipeline. In a later analysis, each TCR beta chain was defined by its CDR3 amino acid sequence together with its V-gene family, and reads without a unique V-gene family were excluded. To address suspected cross-contamination and a sequencing artifact, a later analysis removed a few hundred highly shared, low-generation-probability nucleotide sequences. In a later analysis, a clonal expansion index for each public chain was calculated from normalized within-repertoire ranks of inferred template counts. In a later analysis, generation probabilities were computed with a VDJ recombination model fitted to out-of-frame rearrangements, and the resulting probabilities were checked against IGoR. A later analysis scored TCR-TCR, TCR-HLA and TCR-CMV co-occurrence with hypergeometric tests, applying a repertoire-size bias correction to TCR pairs. False discovery rates were estimated in a later analysis by permuting HLA or CMV assignments 20 times. In a later analysis, co-occurring TCRs were grouped using DBSCAN, with TCRdist sequence similarity added in when clustering inside HLA-allele-positive subsets. Co-occurrence clustering excluded repertoires with fewer than 30,000 or more than 120,000 public chains, plus five with anomalous nucleotide sharing. TCRdb retrieved this table from immuneACCESS and kept in-frame rearrangements only. Not all clones are present; in checked studies, unresolved V genes account for under half, and no reason is known for the remainder. V and J calls and clone size are copied from that table; D and trimming were computed from the DNA. The sample yields about 110,000 clones; about four fifths were counted once. 5% to 7.5% of the sample comes from the top ten.

Trimming takes 0 bases off V and 7 bases off J; junction bases not matched to a gene: 4. According to the germline V gene, CDR1 reads LGHNA and CDR2 reads YNFKEQ. The CDR3 measures 16 amino acids from cysteine to phenylalanine. Of all the DNA, just the CDR3 is kept, 48 bases in frame from base 1. What the study reported, not specific to this receptor: Several of the top co-occurrence clusters appeared to be linked to parvovirus B19, influenza, CMV and Epstein-Barr virus, according to a later analysis. A cluster of highly shared sequence variants was judged likely to be a technical artifact of the sequencing pipeline. When HLA alleles, especially DR and DQ, strongly co-occurred, attributing TCR associations to individual alleles was difficult. The study gave a list of 150 to 200 TCR beta chains associated with cytomegalovirus. In a later analysis, most CMV-associated TCR beta chains were found to appear HLA-restricted, with HLA associations seemingly driven largely by CMV exposure. Only TCR beta chains were sequenced in this cohort, and the absence of alpha or paired-chain data limited detectable features. In a later genetic analysis, a missense DCLRE1C variant was associated with V-gene and J-gene trimming of TCR beta chains, and the association was replicated in an independent cohort. Around 16 rarely observed V segments, including chromosome 9 orphons, were excluded from the earlier analysis of 550 to 700 of the donors because counts were too low. Compared with equally common non-associated chains, HLA-associated TCR beta chains in a later analysis were more clonally expanded and had lower generation probabilities. Across donors, most TCR sequences were observed very rarely, whereas some public TCRs were present in many individuals. Three of the identified cytomegalovirus-associated TCR beta chains were confirmed in vitro to be specific for cytomegalovirus antigens. The authors suggested that the approach could potentially be generalized to other disease states and immunological phenotypes. Some IMGT-functional V segments, including TRBV6-2 and TRBV6-3, could not be told apart with the 87-base-pair reads, so those segments were excluded. Specific HLA alleles were associated with over 15,000 TCR beta sequences at a false discovery rate of 0.05 in a later analysis. The classifier was reported to diagnose cytomegalovirus status with high specificity and sensitivity in both the original and validation cohorts. Immune exposure information for the cohort was limited to CMV serostatus. According to a later analysis, TCR association rates differed among HLA loci, with DRB1 alleles showing the most associated TCRs and HLA-C alleles showing the fewest. In an earlier analysis of about 540 of the donors, most TCR beta V segments were observed in productive rearrangements about 87% or about 30% of the time, broadly matching IMGT annotations. Correlated functional status among segregating V segments might be attributable to linkage disequilibrium, but an unknown experimental factor could not be ruled out. Because some donors lacked HLA typing at each locus, the association tests relied only on the typed subset. A further reported finding was that TCR beta sequences accurately predicted the HLA-A and HLA-B alleles for most subjects in the first cohort. According to a later genetic analysis, donors in an Asian-associated ancestry cluster had fewer N-insertions in productive TCRs than the roughly 670-donor mean. Presence/absence analyses assumed roughly uniform sequencing depth across donors, an assumption that may not hold.

The cohort was made up of approximately 700 healthy bone marrow donors. At the time of sampling, every cohort member was nominally healthy, though immune exposures that went unrecorded were likely present. The donor was CMV seropositive and was included in the group of almost 300 seropositive cohort members. A peripheral blood sample was provided by each donor, and peripheral blood mononuclear cells were used for TCR beta sequencing. Genomic DNA extraction from the blood cell samples was performed with the Qiagen DNeasy Blood Extraction Kit. On this clone itself: The target of this receptor is not known. No base-level quality is on record; no much larger clone is a single base apart.

The V gene is TRBV4-2 and the J gene is TRBJ1-6, with TRBD1 identical over 9 junction bases. The sequenced sample consisted of PBMCs. This TCR came from a woman in her fifties or sixties in good health and CMV-seropositive. The DNA sequence is as follows: TGTGCCAGCAGCCAAGAGGCCGGGACAGGGAATTCACCCCTCCACTTT. Its translation is CASSQEAGTGNSPLHF.